The source of this T cell receptor (beta chain) is a study of T cell responses to AZD1222 COVID-19 vaccine. Study-wide results and caveats: Mapped onto spike, vaccine-associated CD4 TCRs spanned it and were dominant at 160-218 and 743-854.

As to this clone: Antigen specificity is unknown.

Assay used: immunoSEQ multiplex PCR; TCRdb lists only in-frame clones, some missing. The data show over 65,000 clones, almost 90% seen once. This TCR derives from an adult who received the AZD1222 COVID-19 vaccine. The starting material was peripheral blood, obtained 28 days after the second AZD1222 dose.

As DNA, the CDR3 is TGTGCCAGTAGTATTGATGGGACTAGCGGGAGTAATGAGCAGTTCTTC. The encoded protein is CASSIDGTSGSNEQFF. The chain uses TRBV19 and TRBJ2-1; the match to TRBD2 covers 14 bases. With V trimmed by 3 bases and J by 7 bases, 5 bases remained unmatched. Germline values: CDR1 LNHDA, CDR2 SQIVND (reference sequence). The CDR3 has 16 residues.